This T cell receptor beta chain was obtained from a study of CD8 T cells in ankylosing spondylitis. Using its own MiXCR run on the 5' RACE reads, TCRdb lists one record per CDR3 protein. This sample yields 340,000 or so distinct CDR3 sequences, of which about 15% are seen a single time; about 1.1% belongs to the top ten. CDR1 SGHRS and CDR2 YFSETQ come from the germline V gene. This CDR3 spans 14 amino acids. Trimming removed 2 bases from V and 6 bases from J, with 12 bases in between. Sample: blood, either unsorted or a sorted T cell fraction (not recorded which). The V call is TRBV5-1, the J call TRBJ2-1; tentative D call: TRBD2 (5 bases). The TCR originated in a male donor with ankylosing spondylitis or in good health (not recorded which). CDR3 sequence reads: CASSFNGGSNEQFF. The CDR3 DNA reads TGCGCCAGCAGCTTCAACGGCGGGTCCAATGAGCAGTTCTTC.